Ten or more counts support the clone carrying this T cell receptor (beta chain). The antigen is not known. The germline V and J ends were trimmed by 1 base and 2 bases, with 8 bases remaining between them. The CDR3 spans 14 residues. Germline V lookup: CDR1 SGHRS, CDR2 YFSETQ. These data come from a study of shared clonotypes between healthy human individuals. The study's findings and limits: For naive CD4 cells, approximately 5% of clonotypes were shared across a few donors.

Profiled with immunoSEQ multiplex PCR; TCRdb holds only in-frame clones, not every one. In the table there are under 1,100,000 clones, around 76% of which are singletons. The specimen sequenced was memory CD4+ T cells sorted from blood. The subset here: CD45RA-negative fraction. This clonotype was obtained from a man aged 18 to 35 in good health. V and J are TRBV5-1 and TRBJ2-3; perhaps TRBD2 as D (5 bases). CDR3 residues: CASSLIGDTDTQYF. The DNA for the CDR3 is TGCGCCAGCAGCTTGATCGGGGACACAGATACGCAGTATTTT.